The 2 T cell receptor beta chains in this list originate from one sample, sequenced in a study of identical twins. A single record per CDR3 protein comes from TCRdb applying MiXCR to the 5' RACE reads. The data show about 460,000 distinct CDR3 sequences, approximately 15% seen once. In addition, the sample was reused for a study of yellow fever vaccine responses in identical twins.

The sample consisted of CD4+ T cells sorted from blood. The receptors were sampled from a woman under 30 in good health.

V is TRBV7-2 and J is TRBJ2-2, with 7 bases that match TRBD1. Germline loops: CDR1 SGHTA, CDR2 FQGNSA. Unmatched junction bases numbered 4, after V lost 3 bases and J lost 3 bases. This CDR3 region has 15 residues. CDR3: CASSFRQGDTGELFF. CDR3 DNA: TGTGCCAGCAGCTTCCGACAGGGAGACACCGGGGAGCTGTTTTTT.

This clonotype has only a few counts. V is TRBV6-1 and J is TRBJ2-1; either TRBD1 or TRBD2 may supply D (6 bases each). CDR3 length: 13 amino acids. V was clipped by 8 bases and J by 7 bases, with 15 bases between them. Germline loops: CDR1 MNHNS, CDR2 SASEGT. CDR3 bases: TGTGCCAGCTCTCGACAGGCGGGGAATGAGCAGTTCTTC. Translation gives CASSRQAGNEQFF.